The next 19 T cell receptor beta chains were all read from a single sample in a study of blood T cell repertoires in COVID-19. Libraries were prepared by immunoSEQ multiplex PCR; TCRdb keeps only in-frame clonotypes and omits some of them. There are 150,000 or so clones in the sample; 70% to 90% occur only once, and about 4.4% lies in the top ten. Sequencing input: PBMCs or T cells enriched from blood (not recorded which). The receptors originated from a woman aged 45 to 65 who had recovered from COVID-19.

The chain links TRBV18 to TRBJ1-6; the D gene is possibly TRBD1 (5 bases). V was trimmed by 5 bases and J by 4 bases, leaving 9 bases between them. From germline, CDR1 is KGHSH and CDR2 LQKENI. This CDR3 spans 14 amino acids. Here the CDR3 reads CASSLDSYNSPLHF. The CDR3 region has the DNA TGTGCCAGCTCATTAGACAGTTATAATTCACCCCTCCACTTT.

V and J are TRBV3-1 (or the pseudogene TRBV3-2) and TRBJ2-1, with 10 positions matching TRBD1. J gave up 3 bases and V 6 bases, and 14 bases lay outside the gene matches. This CDR3 is built from 18 residues. CDR1 and CDR2 (germline): LGHDT, YNNKEL (reference sequence). The CDR3 spells CASRGQGLARGGYNEQFF. The CDR3 nucleotides read TGTGCCAGCAGGGGACAGGGGCTCGCCCGCGGGGGCTACAATGAGCAGTTCTTC.

This sequence joins TRBV19 and TRBJ1-4; 8 bases are a match to TRBD1. CDR1 and CDR2 (germline): LNHDA, SQIVND (reference sequence). The CDR3 spans 16 residues. J gave up 8 bases and V 5 bases, and 13 bases lay outside the gene matches. The CDR3 loop reads CASSPRKQTGEEKLFF. The CDR3 DNA reads TGTGCCAGTAGTCCCCGCAAACAGACAGGGGAGGAAAAACTGTTTTTT.

This chain joins TRBV27 and TRBJ2-1, with TRBD1 as a possible D gene (6 bases). CDR3 length: 13 amino acids. Germline lookup yields CDR1 MNHEY and CDR2 SMNVEV (reference sequence). V was shortened by 5 bases and J by 5 bases, with 10 bases between the two germline ends. The CDR3 reads CASSPRQDNEQFF. The CDR3 coding sequence is TGTGCCAGCAGTCCCCGACAGGACAATGAGCAGTTCTTC.

The chain uses TRBV5-6 and TRBJ1-6; TRBD1 is a possible D gene (5 bases). CDR1 SGHDT and CDR2 YYEEEE come from the germline V gene. There are 15 residues in the CDR3. Trimming left V 2 bases short and J 11 bases short, with 17 bases between. CDR3 residues: CASSFWLLGEAPLHF. CDR3 DNA: TGTGCCAGCAGCTTTTGGTTATTGGGGGAGGCACCCCTCCACTTT.

V usage is TRBV3-1 (or the pseudogene TRBV3-2) and J usage is TRBJ1-2; no definite D call. Trimming took 8 bases from V and 8 from J, leaving 12 bases between them. There are 11 residues in the CDR3. Germline CDR1 LGHDT, CDR2 YNNKEL (reference sequence). The CDR3 spells CASFWLGGYTF. In DNA form, the CDR3 reads TGTGCCAGCTTTTGGCTAGGCGGCTACACCTTC.

The chain combines TRBV7-9 with TRBJ2-5; tentative D call: TRBD2 (6 bases). This CDR3 is 13 amino acids long. Germline assignment: CDR1 SEHNR and CDR2 FQNEAQ (reference sequence). Trimming shortened V by 10 bases and J by 4 bases, and 16 bases separated the two germline ends. This CDR3 reads CATPKVGGETQYF. CDR3 bases: TGTGCCACGCCGAAGGTGGGGGGAGAGACCCAGTACTTC.

V and J are TRBV6-6 and TRBJ1-2; D is possibly TRBD1 (6 bases). This CDR3 is built from 13 residues. CDR1 is MNHNY, CDR2 SVGAGI, per germline (reference sequence). With 5 bases removed from V and 5 bases from J, the gap between germline ends came to 12 bases. The CDR3 here is CASSTDSPYGYTF. The CDR3 DNA is TGTGCCAGCAGTACGGACAGCCCGTATGGCTACACCTTC.

The chain couples TRBV6-4 to TRBJ2-1; a weak D match, TRBD2 (6 bases). Germline values: CDR1 MRHNA, CDR2 SNTAGT. The length of the CDR3 is 15 residues. Trimming removed 3 bases at V and 3 bases at J, with 12 bases between. The CDR3 nucleotides are TGTGCCAGCAGTGAGGGCGGGACCATCTACAATGAGCAGTTCTTC. Protein: CASSEGGTIYNEQFF.

The rearrangement uses TRBV10-3 and TRBJ2-1; 9 bases line up with TRBD2. The CDR3 sequence is 13 residues long. Germline loops: CDR1 ENHRY, CDR2 SYGVKD. Unmatched junction bases numbered 3, after V lost 8 bases and J lost 4 bases. CDR3 DNA: TGTGCCATCCGACTAGCGGAATACAATGAGCAGTTCTTC. Its translation is CAIRLAEYNEQFF.

This clone is a singleton in its sample. The chain has TRBV5-6 and TRBJ2-5, with 7 bases aligning to TRBD1. V lost 1 base and J lost 4; bases outside the gene matches: 4. Germline V gives CDR1 SGHDT, CDR2 YYEEEE. The CDR3 consists of 14 residues. The CDR3 here is CASSLQQGPETQYF. CDR3 bases: TGTGCCAGCAGCTTGCAACAGGGGCCAGAGACCCAGTACTTC. Based on the CDR3 plus reference TRBV5-6 and TRBJ2-5, the full variable domain is DAGVTQSPTHLIKTRGQQVTLRCSPKSGHDTVSWYQQALGQGPQFIFQYYEEEERQRGNFPDRFSGHQFPNYSSELNVNALLLGDSALYLCASSLQQGPETQYFGPGTRLLVL.

V usage is TRBV19 and J usage is TRBJ2-5, with 13 bases identical to TRBD2. In germline, CDR1 is LNHDA, CDR2 SQIVND (reference sequence). After removal of 7 bases from V and 6 bases from J, the junction contained 5 bases not matched to a gene. The CDR3 has 14 residues. The CDR3 bases are TGTGCCAGTAAAACTAGCGGGAGGGCCCAGACCCAGTACTTC. Translated: CASKTSGRAQTQYF.

V usage is TRBV6-1 and J usage is TRBJ1-5, with 8 bases matching TRBD1. The CDR3 consists of 18 residues. Unmatched junction bases numbered 7, after V lost 0 bases and J lost 0 bases. Looked up from germline, CDR1 is MNHNS and CDR2 is SASEGT. This chain's CDR3 is CASSEAFTGGLSNQPQHF. The CDR3 DNA reads as TGTGCCAGCAGTGAAGCTTTTACAGGGGGACTTAGCAATCAGCCCCAGCATTTT.

The chain combines TRBV7-9 with TRBJ2-1, with 10 positions matching TRBD1. CDR1 SEHNR and CDR2 FQNEAQ come from the germline V gene (reference sequence). The CDR3 has 15 residues. The V gene end was trimmed by 5 bases and the J gene end by 6 bases; junction bases not matched to a gene: 7. The CDR3 is CASSRRDRGPNEQFF. The CDR3 DNA follows: TGTGCCAGCAGCCGCCGGGACAGGGGACCCAATGAGCAGTTCTTC. The entire variable domain, with the rest obtained from reference TRBV7-9 and TRBJ2-1, is as follows: DTGVSQNPRHKITKRGQNVTFRCDPISEHNRLYWYRQTLGQGPEFLTYFQNEAQLEKSRLLSDRFSAERPKGSFSTLEIQRTEQGDSAMYLCASSRRDRGPNEQFFGPGTRLTVL.

In this sample, this clone turned up a few times. The rearrangement uses TRBV30 and TRBJ1-2; D is undetermined. Germline CDR1 reads GTSNPN; CDR2 reads SVGIG (reference sequence). V lost 0 bases and J lost 5, with 7 bases in between. The CDR3 consists of 12 residues. The CDR3 DNA follows: TGTGCCTGGAGTGTCCGACTTTATGGCTACACCTTC. As protein: CAWSVRLYGYTF.

The rearrangement uses TRBV6-5 and TRBJ1-5; 7 positions agree with TRBD1. V gave up 2 bases and J gave up 6 bases; unmatched junction bases: 10. Per germline, CDR1 MNHEY and CDR2 SVGAGI. This CDR3 spans 16 amino acids. Here the CDR3 DNA reads TGTGCCAGCAGTTACGGAACAGGGGCGAAGGGTCAGCCCCAGCATTTT. Protein sequence: CASSYGTGAKGQPQHF.

V is TRBV15 and J is TRBJ1-2; maybe TRBD1 (6 bases). V gave up 3 bases and J gave up 5 bases, with 10 bases separating them. This CDR3 has 13 residues. Germline lookup yields CDR1 LNHNV and CDR2 YYDKDF (reference sequence). The DNA of the CDR3 is TGTGCCACCAGCAGGGGACACGAGTATGGCTACACCTTC. It is translated as CATSRGHEYGYTF.

The chain employs TRBV5-1 and TRBJ1-4; D is undetermined. This CDR3 region has 14 residues. Germline CDR1 and CDR2: SGHRS and YFSETQ. V was clipped by 5 bases and J by 4 bases, with 12 bases between them. Written as DNA, the CDR3 is TGCGCCAGCAGTTGGAACAGTTATAATGAAAAACTGTTTTTT. Translating it yields CASSWNSYNEKLFF.

This clone appeared many times. The chain employs TRBV13 and TRBJ1-2; D gene uncertain. The CDR3 loop spans 12 amino acids. Trimming cost V 0 bases and J 7 bases, with 6 bases left between them. Germline V gene sequence: CDR1 PRHDT, CDR2 FYEKMQ (reference sequence). CDR3 nucleotide sequence: TGTGCCAGCAGCTTAGGCCACGGTGGCTACACCTTC. Protein sequence: CASSLGHGGYTF.